A selection of T cell receptor beta chains follows, all from one sample in a study of beta chain features in type 1 diabetes. Using immunoSEQ multiplex PCR, the repertoire was profiled, and TCRdb retains in-frame clones only, with some absent. This sample has about 5,700 clones, with around 74% found just once. The material sequenced was Tregs from blood. These TCRs come from a man aged 18 to 29 in good health. CDR3s include the opening cysteine and the closing phenylalanine or tryptophan. Each record gives: V gene, D gene, J gene, CDR3 protein. A D gene is named only where the DNA matches it firmly.

v_call: TRBV4-2; d_call: TRBD1; j_call: TRBJ1-2; cdr3_aa: CASSQGQGAKVDGYTF
v_call: TRBV30; d_call: TRBD1; j_call: TRBJ1-4; cdr3_aa: CAWSVRTGEKLFF
v_call: TRBV7-3; d_call: -; j_call: TRBJ2-3; cdr3_aa: CASSLGQGTDTQYF
v_call: TRBV27; d_call: -; j_call: TRBJ1-5; cdr3_aa: CASSFTGSLGYQPQHF
v_call: TRBV5-1; d_call: -; j_call: TRBJ2-5; cdr3_aa: CASRGVWETQYF
v_call: TRBV7-9; d_call: TRBD1; j_call: TRBJ2-3; cdr3_aa: CASTPDRPLTDTQYF
v_call: TRBV4-1; d_call: TRBD1; j_call: TRBJ1-2; cdr3_aa: CASSQALPGQGIYGYTF
v_call: TRBV9; d_call: -; j_call: TRBJ2-1; cdr3_aa: CASSVGISSYNEQFF
v_call: TRBV5-1; d_call: TRBD1; j_call: TRBJ1-2; cdr3_aa: CASSLGTGGRGYTF
v_call: TRBV4-2; d_call: TRBD2; j_call: TRBJ2-3; cdr3_aa: CASSPSPPAGGGPDTQYF
v_call: TRBV14; d_call: -; j_call: TRBJ2-7; cdr3_aa: CASSQTSFNEQYF
v_call: TRBV11-3; d_call: -; j_call: TRBJ2-1; cdr3_aa: CASSLGKWGEKEVNEQFF
v_call: TRBV18; d_call: -; j_call: TRBJ2-7; cdr3_aa: CASSPDRRAYEQYF
v_call: TRBV18; d_call: TRBD2; j_call: -; cdr3_aa: CASSPRPSGGYEQYF
v_call: TRBV10-3; d_call: TRBD1; j_call: TRBJ2-7; cdr3_aa: CAIGESGGYEQYF
v_call: TRBV9; d_call: -; j_call: TRBJ2-1; cdr3_aa: CASSVGLAWFDNEQFF
v_call: TRBV4-2; d_call: TRBD1; j_call: TRBJ1-2; cdr3_aa: CASSQPQGTGGYTF
v_call: TRBV4-2; d_call: -; j_call: TRBJ2-1; cdr3_aa: CASSQAGRGLYNEQFF
v_call: TRBV7-2; d_call: -; j_call: TRBJ2-7; cdr3_aa: CASSLGTYEQYF
v_call: TRBV30; d_call: -; j_call: TRBJ1-1; cdr3_aa: CACRLIMNTEAFF
v_call: TRBV10-3; d_call: -; j_call: TRBJ2-3; cdr3_aa: CAIGQGTDTQYF
v_call: TRBV14; d_call: TRBD1; j_call: TRBJ2-1; cdr3_aa: CASSQDRSNEQFF
v_call: TRBV7-9; d_call: TRBD1; j_call: TRBJ1-2; cdr3_aa: CASSSNDRGHYGYTF
v_call: TRBV7-2; d_call: TRBD2; j_call: TRBJ2-7; cdr3_aa: CASSSQTSGGPEQYF
v_call: TRBV5-1; d_call: TRBD1; j_call: TRBJ2-3; cdr3_aa: CASSSGQGAFIVDTQYF
v_call: TRBV29-1; d_call: -; j_call: TRBJ1-2; cdr3_aa: CSVVEGYYGYTF
v_call: TRBV4-3; d_call: -; j_call: TRBJ1-3; cdr3_aa: CASSGGAGNTIYF
v_call: TRBV7-9; d_call: -; j_call: TRBJ2-7; cdr3_aa: CASSLAQGGSYEQYF
v_call: TRBV25-1; d_call: -; j_call: TRBJ1-5; cdr3_aa: CASAGPGINQPQHF
v_call: TRBV10-3; d_call: TRBD1; j_call: TRBJ1-1; cdr3_aa: CAISEVGTVGQEAFF
v_call: TRBV9; d_call: TRBD2; j_call: TRBJ2-1; cdr3_aa: CASSVGPSGGDNEQFF
v_call: TRBV7-3; d_call: -; j_call: TRBJ2-1; cdr3_aa: CASSLTFGGVYNEQFF
v_call: TRBV10-3; d_call: TRBD2; j_call: TRBJ2-2; cdr3_aa: CAIGTMEPGELFF
v_call: TRBV5-1; d_call: TRBD2; j_call: TRBJ2-1; cdr3_aa: CASSLDPSGGYNEQFF
v_call: TRBV11-3; d_call: TRBD2; j_call: TRBJ2-1; cdr3_aa: CASSHMPGRRGVNEQFF
v_call: TRBV7-3; d_call: TRBD1; j_call: TRBJ1-2; cdr3_aa: CASSQGADNYGYTF
v_call: TRBV18; d_call: TRBD1; j_call: TRBJ1-1; cdr3_aa: CASSPDRGLGNTEAFF
v_call: TRBV7-2; d_call: TRBD2; j_call: TRBJ2-3; cdr3_aa: CASSPRLAGGPPDTQYF
v_call: TRBV27; d_call: TRBD1; j_call: TRBJ2-2; cdr3_aa: CASSSGTANSANTGELFF
v_call: TRBV5-4; d_call: TRBD1; j_call: TRBJ1-2; cdr3_aa: CASSLRGQGQSGYTF
v_call: TRBV5-8; d_call: -; j_call: TRBJ2-1; cdr3_aa: CASSVYNEQFF
v_call: TRBV7-2; d_call: TRBD1; j_call: TRBJ2-1; cdr3_aa: CASSLARGQFSSYNEQFF
v_call: TRBV27; d_call: TRBD1; j_call: TRBJ2-7; cdr3_aa: CASSYGQGYEQYF